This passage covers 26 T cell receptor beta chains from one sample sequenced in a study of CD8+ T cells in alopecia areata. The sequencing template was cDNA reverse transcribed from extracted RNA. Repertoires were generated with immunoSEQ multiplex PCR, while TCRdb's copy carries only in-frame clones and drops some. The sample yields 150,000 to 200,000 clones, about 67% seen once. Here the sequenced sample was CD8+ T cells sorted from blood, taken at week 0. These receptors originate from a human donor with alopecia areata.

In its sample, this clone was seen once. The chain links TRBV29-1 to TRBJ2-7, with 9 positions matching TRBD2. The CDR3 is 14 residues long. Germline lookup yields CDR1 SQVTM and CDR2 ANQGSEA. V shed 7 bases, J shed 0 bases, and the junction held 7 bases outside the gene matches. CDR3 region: CSAYSGSSSYEQYF. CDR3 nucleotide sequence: TGCAGCGCTTATAGCGGGAGCTCCTCCTACGAGCAGTACTTC.

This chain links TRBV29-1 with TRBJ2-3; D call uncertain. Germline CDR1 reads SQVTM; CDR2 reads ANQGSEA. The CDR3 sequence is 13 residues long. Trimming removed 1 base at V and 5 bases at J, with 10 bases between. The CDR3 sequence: CSVEAPIGDTQYF. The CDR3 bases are TGCAGCGTTGAAGCCCCGATTGGAGATACGCAGTATTTT.

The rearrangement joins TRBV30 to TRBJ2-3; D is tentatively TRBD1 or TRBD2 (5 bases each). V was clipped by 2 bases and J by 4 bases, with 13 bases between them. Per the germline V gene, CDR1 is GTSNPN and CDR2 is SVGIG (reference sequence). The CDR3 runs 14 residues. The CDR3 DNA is TGTGCCTGGAGTATGAGGGGCAGGGCAGATACGCAGTATTTT. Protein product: CAWSMRGRADTQYF.

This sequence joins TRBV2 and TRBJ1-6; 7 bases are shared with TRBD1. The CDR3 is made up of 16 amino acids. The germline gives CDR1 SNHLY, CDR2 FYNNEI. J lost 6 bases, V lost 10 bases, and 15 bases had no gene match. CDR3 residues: CATLGSRDSLNSPLHF. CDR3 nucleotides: TGTGCCACCCTAGGGAGCCGGGACAGCCTTAATTCACCCCTCCACTTT. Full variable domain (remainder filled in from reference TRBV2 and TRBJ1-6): EPEVTQTPSHQVTQMGQEVILRCVPISNHLYFYWYRQILGQKVEFLVSFYNNEISEKSEIFDDQFSVERPDGSNFTLKIRSTKLEDSAMYFCATLGSRDSLNSPLHFGNGTRLTVT.

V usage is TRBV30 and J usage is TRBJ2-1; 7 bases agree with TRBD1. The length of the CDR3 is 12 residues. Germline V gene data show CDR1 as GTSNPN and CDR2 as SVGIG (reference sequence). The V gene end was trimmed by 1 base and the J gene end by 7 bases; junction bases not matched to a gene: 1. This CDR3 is CAWSAGGNEQFF. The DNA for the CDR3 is TGTGCCTGGAGTGCAGGGGGAAATGAGCAGTTCTTC.

CDR3 loop: CAWLGGDKGNTIYF. In DNA form, the CDR3 reads TGTGCCTGGCTCGGCGGGGACAAAGGAAACACCATATATTTT. The rearrangement joins TRBV30 to TRBJ1-3; TRBD1 might be the D (6 bases). The germline CDR1 and CDR2 sequences are GTSNPN and SVGIG (reference sequence). The CDR3 has 14 amino acids. Trimming removed 5 bases from V and 4 bases from J, with 15 bases in between.

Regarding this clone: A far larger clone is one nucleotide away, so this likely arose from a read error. The CDR3 loop reads CASSRRQGLNTEAFF. The CDR3 DNA reads TGTGCCAGCAGCCGACGACAGGGGCTGAACACTGAAGCTTTCTTT. The V gene is TRBV4-2, the J gene TRBJ1-1, with TRBD1 matching 8 bases. J lost 0 bases, V lost 4 bases, and 4 bases had no gene match. Germline CDR1 is LGHNA and CDR2 is YNFKEQ. This CDR3 contains 15 residues.

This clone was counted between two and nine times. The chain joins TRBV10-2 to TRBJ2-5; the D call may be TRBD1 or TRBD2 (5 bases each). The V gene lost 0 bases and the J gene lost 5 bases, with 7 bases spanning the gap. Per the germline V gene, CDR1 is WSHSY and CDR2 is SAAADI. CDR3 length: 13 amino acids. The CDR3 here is CASSESWGETQYF. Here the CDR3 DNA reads TGCGCCAGCAGTGAGTCATGGGGGGAGACCCAGTACTTC.

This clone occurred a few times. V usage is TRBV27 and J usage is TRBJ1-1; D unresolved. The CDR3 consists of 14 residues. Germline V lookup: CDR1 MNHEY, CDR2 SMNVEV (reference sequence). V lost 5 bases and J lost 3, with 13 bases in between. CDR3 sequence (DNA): TGTGCCAGCAGTCCCTTATTCTCAGACACTGAAGCTTTCTTT. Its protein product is CASSPLFSDTEAFF.

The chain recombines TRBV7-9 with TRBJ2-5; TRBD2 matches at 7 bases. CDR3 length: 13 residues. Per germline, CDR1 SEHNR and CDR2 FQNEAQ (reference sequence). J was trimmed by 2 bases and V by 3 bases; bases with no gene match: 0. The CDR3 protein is CASSFGGQETQYF. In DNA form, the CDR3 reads TGTGCCAGCAGCTTCGGGGGGCAAGAGACCCAGTACTTC.

CDR3 residues: CASSLGGSSYEQYF. CDR3 sequence (DNA): TGTGCCAGCAGCTTGGGGGGGAGCTCCTACGAGCAGTACTTC. The rearrangement links TRBV5-6 to TRBJ2-7; D might be TRBD1 or TRBD2, each matching 5 bases. This CDR3 is built from 14 residues. Germline-derived CDR1 and CDR2 are SGHDT and YYEEEE. V lost 0 bases, J lost 0 bases, and 7 bases lay in between.

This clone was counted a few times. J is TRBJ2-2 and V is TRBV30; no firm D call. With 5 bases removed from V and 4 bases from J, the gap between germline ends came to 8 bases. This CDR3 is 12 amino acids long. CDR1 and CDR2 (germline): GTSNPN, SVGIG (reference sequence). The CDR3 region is CAWGDSTGELFF. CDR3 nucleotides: TGTGCCTGGGGAGACTCCACCGGGGAGCTGTTTTTT.

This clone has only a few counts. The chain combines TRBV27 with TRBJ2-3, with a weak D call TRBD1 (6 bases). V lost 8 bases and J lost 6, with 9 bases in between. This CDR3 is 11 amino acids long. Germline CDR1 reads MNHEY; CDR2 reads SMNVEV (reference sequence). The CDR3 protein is CASEGVDTQYF. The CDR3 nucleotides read TGTGCCAGCGAGGGGGTGGATACGCAGTATTTT.

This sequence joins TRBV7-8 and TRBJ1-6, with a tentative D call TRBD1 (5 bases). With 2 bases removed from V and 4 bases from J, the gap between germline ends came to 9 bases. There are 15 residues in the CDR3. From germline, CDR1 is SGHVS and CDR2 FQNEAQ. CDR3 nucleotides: TGTGCCAGCAGCTTACCCGACAGTTATAATTCACCCCTCCACTTT. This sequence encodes CASSLPDSYNSPLHF. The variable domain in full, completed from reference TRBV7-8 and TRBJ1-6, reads GAGVSQSPRYKVAKRGQDVALRCDPISGHVSLFWYQQALGQGPEFLTYFQNEAQLDKSGLPSDRFFAERPEGSVSTLKIQRTQQEDSAVYLCASSLPDSYNSPLHFGNGTRLTVT.

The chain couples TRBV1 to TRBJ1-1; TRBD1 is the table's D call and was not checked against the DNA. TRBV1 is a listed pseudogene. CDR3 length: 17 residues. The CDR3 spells CTSSQGSDRGGDTEAFF. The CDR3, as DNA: TGCACCAGCAGCCAAGGTTCGGACAGGGGCGGTGACACTGAAGCTTTCTTT.

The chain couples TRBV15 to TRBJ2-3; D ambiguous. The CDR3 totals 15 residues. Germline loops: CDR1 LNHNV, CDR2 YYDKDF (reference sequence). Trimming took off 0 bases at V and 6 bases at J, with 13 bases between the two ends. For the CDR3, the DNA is TGTGCCACCAGCAGAGATCGTTCCCCTCGGGATACGCAGTATTTT. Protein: CATSRDRSPRDTQYF.

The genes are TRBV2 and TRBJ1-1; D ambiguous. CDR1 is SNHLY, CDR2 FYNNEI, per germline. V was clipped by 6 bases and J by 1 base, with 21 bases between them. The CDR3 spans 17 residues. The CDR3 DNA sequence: TGTGCCAGCAGCGGAAAAATACAGCGAGCCGAGAACACTGAAGCTTTCTTT. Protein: CASSGKIQRAENTEAFF.

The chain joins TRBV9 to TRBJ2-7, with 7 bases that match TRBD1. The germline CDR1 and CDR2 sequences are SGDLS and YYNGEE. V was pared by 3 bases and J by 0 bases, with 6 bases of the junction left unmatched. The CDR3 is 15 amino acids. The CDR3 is CASSGGGQASYEQYF. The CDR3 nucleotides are TGTGCCAGCAGCGGCGGCGGACAGGCCTCCTACGAGCAGTACTTC.

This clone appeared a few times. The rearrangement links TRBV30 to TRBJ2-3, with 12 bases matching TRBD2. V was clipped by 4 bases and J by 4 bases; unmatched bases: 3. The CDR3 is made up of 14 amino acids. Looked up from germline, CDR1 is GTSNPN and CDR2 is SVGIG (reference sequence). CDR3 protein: CAWTSGGVADTQYF. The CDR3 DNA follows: TGTGCCTGGACTAGCGGGGGGGTTGCAGATACGCAGTATTTT.

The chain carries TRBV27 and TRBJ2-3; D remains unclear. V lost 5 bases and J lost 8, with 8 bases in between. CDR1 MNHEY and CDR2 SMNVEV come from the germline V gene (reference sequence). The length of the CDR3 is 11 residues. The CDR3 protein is CASSTPGTQYF. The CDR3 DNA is TGTGCCAGCAGTACCCCCGGTACGCAGTATTTT.

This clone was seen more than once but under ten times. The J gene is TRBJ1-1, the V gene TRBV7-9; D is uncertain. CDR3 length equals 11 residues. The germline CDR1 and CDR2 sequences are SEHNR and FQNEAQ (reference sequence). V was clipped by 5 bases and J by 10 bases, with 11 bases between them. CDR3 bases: TGTGCCAGCAGCCAGACATTAGGAGCTTTCTTT. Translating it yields CASSQTLGAFF. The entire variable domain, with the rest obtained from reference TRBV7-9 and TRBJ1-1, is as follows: DTGVSQNPRHKITKRGQNVTFRCDPISEHNRLYWYRQTLGQGPEFLTYFQNEAQLEKSRLLSDRFSAERPKGSFSTLEIQRTEQGDSAMYLCASSQTLGAFFGQGTRLTVV.

This CDR3 reads CASSPNPGLEYNEQFF. For the CDR3, the DNA is TGTGCCAGCAGCCCAAACCCCGGACTGGAATACAATGAGCAGTTCTTC. The J gene is TRBJ2-1, the V gene TRBV13, with a possible D match to TRBD2 (5 bases). Germline V gene lookup returns CDR1 PRHDT and CDR2 FYEKMQ (reference sequence). This CDR3 contains 16 residues. The V end lost 5 bases, the J end lost 4 bases, and 18 bases lay between the germline ends.

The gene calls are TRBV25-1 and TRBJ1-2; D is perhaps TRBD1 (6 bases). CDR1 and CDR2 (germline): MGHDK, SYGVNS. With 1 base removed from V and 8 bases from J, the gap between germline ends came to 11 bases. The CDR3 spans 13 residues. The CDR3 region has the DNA TGTGCCAGCAGTGAATTAGGGGGTACGGGCTACACCTTC. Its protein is CASSELGGTGYTF.

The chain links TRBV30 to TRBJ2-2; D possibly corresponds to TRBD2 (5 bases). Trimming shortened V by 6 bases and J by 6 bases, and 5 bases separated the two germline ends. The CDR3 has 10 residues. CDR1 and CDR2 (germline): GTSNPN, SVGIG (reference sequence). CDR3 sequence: CACGAGELFF. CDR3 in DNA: TGTGCCTGCGGGGCCGGGGAGCTGTTTTTT.

CDR3 sequence: CASSTGIGNEQFF. The CDR3 DNA follows: TGTGCCAGCAGCACCGGGATAGGGAATGAGCAGTTCTTC. The chain carries TRBV13 and TRBJ2-1; D possibly corresponds to TRBD2 (5 bases). Deletions cut 5 bases from V and 7 bases from J, with 12 bases between. The CDR3 is 13 amino acids. From germline, CDR1 is PRHDT and CDR2 FYEKMQ (reference sequence).

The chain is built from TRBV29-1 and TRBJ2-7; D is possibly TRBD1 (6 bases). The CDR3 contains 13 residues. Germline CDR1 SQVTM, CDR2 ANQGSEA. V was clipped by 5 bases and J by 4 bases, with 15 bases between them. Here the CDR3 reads CSVSGTPFYEQYF. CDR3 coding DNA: TGCAGCGTTTCCGGGACACCCTTTTACGAGCAGTACTTC.